This T cell receptor (beta chain) was documented in a study of early T cells in non-severe SARS-CoV-2 infection. One entry per CDR3 protein results from TCRdb running MiXCR on the 5' RACE reads. The profile shows some 48,000 distinct CDR3 sequences, approximately 13% of them singletons. Losses at the gene ends were 4 bases for V and 7 bases for J; bases not matched to a gene: 8. The germline CDR1 and CDR2 sequences are MGHRA and YSYEKL. CDR3 size: 15 residues. This clonotype was seen at least ten times. This clonotype originated in an adult who was a healthcare worker with PCR-confirmed SARS-CoV-2 infection or an uninfected control (not recorded which). The chain recombines TRBV4-1 with TRBJ2-1, with 9 bases lining up with TRBD2. Sequenced: whole blood. The CDR3 bases are TGCGCCAGCAGCCCAAGGGCTAGCGGGAAGAATGAGCAGTTCTTC. Protein sequence: CASSPRASGKNEQFF.